This T cell receptor (beta chain) was identified in a study of Ad26.COV2.S vaccination and SARS-CoV-2 variants. On the study more broadly: Administration of Ad26.COV2.S was intramuscular, either once or twice 56 days apart.

Libraries were prepared by immunoSEQ multiplex PCR; TCRdb keeps only in-frame clonotypes and omits some of them. This table has approximately 500,000 clones, around 88% appearing once. Documented treatment: some 19 received Ad26.COV2.S at low or high dose, single or two shots; several received placebo; per-sample allocation not given. Sampling occurred on day 63 after the first vaccine or placebo injection. Deletions cut 2 bases from V and 1 base from J, with 7 bases between. The V gene's germline CDR1 is MNHNY and CDR2 SVGAGI (reference sequence). CDR3 size: 14 residues. On this clone itself: What it binds is not known.

Points from the study as a whole: The study found higher spike-specific TCR breadth in vaccine than placebo recipients. Assessments of TCR breadth and depth may have underestimated the total T cell responses. Post-vaccination spike-specific CD8+ and CD4+ T cell responses reportedly had substantial breadth.

V usage is TRBV6-6 and J usage is TRBJ2-3, with D hard to call. This TCR came from a person between 18 and 65 years old who received the Ad26.COV2.S COVID-19 vaccine or a placebo. The sample in question was peripheral blood, obtained in a trial of Ad26.COV2.S vaccine versus placebo. CDR3 nucleotide sequence: TGTGCCAGCAGTTACGGGATGGGCACAGATACGCAGTATTTT. Its protein is CASSYGMGTDTQYF.